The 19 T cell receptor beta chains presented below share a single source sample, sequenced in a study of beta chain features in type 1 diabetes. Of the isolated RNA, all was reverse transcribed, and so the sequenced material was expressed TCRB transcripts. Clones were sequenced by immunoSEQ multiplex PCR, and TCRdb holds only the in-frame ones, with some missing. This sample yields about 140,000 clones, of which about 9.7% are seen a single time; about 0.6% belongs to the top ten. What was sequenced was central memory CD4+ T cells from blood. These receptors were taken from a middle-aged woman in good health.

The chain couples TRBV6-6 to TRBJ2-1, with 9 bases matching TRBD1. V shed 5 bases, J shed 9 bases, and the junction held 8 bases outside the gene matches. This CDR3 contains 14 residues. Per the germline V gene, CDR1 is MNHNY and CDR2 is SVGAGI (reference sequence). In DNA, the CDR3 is TGTGCCAGCAGTCGACAGGGGGGTAAAGGTGAGCAGTTCTTC. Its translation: CASSRQGGKGEQFF.

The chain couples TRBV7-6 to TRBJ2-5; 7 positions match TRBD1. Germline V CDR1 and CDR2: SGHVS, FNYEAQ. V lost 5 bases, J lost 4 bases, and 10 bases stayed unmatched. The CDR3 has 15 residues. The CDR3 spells CASSRDRALGETQYF. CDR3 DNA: TGTGCCAGCAGCCGTGACAGGGCGTTAGGAGAGACCCAGTACTTC.

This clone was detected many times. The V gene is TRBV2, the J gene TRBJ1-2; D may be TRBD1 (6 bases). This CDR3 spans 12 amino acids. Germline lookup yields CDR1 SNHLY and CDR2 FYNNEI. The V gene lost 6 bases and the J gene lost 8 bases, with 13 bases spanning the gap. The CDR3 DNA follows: TGTGCCAGCAGCCCGAGGGGGGGAGGCTACACCTTC. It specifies CASSPRGGGYTF.

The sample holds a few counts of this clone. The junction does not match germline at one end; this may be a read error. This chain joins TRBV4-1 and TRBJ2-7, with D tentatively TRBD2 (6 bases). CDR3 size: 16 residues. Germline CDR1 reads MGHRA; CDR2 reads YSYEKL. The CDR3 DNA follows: TGCGCCAGCAGACAAGAACCGGGACGCGGGACCTACGAGCAGTACTTC. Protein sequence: CASRQEPGRGTYEQYF.

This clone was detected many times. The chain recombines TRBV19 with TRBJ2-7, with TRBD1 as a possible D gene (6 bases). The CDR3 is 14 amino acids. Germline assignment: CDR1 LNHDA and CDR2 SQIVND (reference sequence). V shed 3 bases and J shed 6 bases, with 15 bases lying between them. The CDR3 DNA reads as TGTGCCAGTAGTATCGTGGCAGGGGTTTCCGAGCAGTACTTC. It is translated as CASSIVAGVSEQYF.

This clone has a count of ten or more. The CDR3 DNA reads as TGCGCCAGCAGCGGAAATACAGGGAGGGATGAAAAACTGTTTTTT. Amino acid sequence: CASSGNTGRDEKLFF. The V call is TRBV5-1, the J call TRBJ1-4; D is perhaps TRBD1 (6 bases). Germline V gene sequence: CDR1 SGHRS, CDR2 YFSETQ. The CDR3 is made up of 15 amino acids. Trimming cost V 4 bases and J 6 bases, with 16 bases left between them.

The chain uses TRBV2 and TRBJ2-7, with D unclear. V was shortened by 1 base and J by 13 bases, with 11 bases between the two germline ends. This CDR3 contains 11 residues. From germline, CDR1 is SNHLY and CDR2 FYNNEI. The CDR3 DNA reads TGTGCCAGCAGTGAAGAATGGGCCCCATACTTC. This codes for CASSEEWAPYF.

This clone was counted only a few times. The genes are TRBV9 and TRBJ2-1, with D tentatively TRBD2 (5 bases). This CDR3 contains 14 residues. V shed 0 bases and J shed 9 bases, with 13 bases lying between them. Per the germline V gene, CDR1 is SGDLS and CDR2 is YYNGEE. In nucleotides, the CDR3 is TGTGCCAGCAGCGTAGGGGGAATAGGGAGTGAGCAGTTCTTC. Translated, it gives CASSVGGIGSEQFF.

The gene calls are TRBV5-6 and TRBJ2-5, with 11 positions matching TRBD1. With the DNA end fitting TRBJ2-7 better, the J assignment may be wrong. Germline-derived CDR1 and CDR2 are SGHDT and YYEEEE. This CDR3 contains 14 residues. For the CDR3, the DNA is TGTGCCAGCAGAGCAGGACAGGGGGCCGACGAGCAGTACTTC. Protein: CASRAGQGADEQYF.

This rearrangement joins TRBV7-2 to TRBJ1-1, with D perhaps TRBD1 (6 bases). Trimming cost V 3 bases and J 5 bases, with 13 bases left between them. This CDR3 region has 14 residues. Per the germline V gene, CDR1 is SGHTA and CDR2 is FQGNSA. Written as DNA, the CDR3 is TGTGCCAGCAGCTTTGGGGGCTCGAGTACTGAAGCTTTCTTT. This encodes CASSFGGSSTEAFF.

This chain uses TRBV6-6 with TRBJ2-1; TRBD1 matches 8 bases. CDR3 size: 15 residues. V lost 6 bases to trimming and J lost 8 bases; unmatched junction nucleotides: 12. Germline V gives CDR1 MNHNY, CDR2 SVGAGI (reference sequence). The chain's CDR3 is CASSLGQGYGDEQFF. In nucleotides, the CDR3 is TGTGCCAGCAGCTTAGGACAGGGTTACGGTGATGAGCAGTTCTTC.

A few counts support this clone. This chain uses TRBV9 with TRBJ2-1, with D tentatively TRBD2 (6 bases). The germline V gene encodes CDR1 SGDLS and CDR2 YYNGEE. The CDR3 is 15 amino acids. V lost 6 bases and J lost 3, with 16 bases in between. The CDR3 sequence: CASTLRGTDYNEQFF. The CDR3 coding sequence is TGTGCCAGCACCTTGCGGGGCACAGACTACAATGAGCAGTTCTTC. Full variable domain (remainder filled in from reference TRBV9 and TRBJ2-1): DSGVTQTPKHLITATGQRVTLRCSPRSGDLSVYWYQQSLDQGLQFLIQYYNGEERAKGNILERFSAQQFPDLHSELNLSSLELGDSALYFCASTLRGTDYNEQFFGPGTRLTVL.

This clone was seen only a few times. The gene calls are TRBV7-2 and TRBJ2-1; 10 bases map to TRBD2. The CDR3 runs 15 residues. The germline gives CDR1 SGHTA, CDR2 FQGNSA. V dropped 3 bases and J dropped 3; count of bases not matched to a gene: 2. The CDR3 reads CASSFSGGRYNEQFF. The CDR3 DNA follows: TGTGCCAGCAGCTTTAGCGGGGGGCGCTACAATGAGCAGTTCTTC.

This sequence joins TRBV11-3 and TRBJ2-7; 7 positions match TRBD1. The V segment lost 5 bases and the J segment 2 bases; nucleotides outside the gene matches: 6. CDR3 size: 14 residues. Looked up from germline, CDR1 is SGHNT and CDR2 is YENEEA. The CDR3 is CASSIRQGAYEQYF. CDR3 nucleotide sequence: TGTGCCAGCAGCATCCGACAGGGCGCCTACGAGCAGTACTTC.

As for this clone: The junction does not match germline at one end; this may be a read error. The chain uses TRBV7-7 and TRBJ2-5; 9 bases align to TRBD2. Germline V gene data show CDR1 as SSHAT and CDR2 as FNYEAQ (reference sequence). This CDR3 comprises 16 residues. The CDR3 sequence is CASSLAPAGGGETQYF. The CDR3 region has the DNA TGTGCTAGCAGCTTAGCCCCAGCGGGGGGAGGTGAGACCCAGTACTTC.

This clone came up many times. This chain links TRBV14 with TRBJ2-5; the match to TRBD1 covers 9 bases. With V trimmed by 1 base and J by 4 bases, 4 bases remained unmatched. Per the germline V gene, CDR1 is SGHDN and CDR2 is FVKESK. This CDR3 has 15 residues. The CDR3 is CASSQVGTGTETQYF. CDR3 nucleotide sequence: TGTGCCAGCAGCCAAGTCGGGACAGGGACAGAGACCCAGTACTTC.

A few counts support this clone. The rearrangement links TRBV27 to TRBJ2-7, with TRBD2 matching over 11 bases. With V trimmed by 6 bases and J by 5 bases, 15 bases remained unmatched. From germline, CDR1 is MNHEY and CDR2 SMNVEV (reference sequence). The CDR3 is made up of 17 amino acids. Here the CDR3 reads CASRTGASGGIVNEQYF. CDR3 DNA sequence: TGTGCCAGCAGAACTGGGGCTAGCGGGGGGATAGTAAACGAGCAGTACTTC.

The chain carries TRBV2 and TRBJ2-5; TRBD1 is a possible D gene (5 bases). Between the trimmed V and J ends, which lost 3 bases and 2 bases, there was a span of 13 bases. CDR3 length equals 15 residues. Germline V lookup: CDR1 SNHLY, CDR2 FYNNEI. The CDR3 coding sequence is TGTGCCAGCAGTGAGGGTACAGGTCGGCAAGAGACCCAGTACTTC. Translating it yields CASSEGTGRQETQYF.

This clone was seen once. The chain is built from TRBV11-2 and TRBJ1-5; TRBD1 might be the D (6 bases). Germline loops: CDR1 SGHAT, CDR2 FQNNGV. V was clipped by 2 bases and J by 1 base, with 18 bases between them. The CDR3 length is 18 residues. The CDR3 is CASSLHRDDKGSNQPQHF. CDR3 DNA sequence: TGTGCCAGCAGCTTACACAGGGACGATAAGGGGAGCAATCAGCCCCAGCATTTT.